Detailed here is one T cell receptor beta chain. Assay used: immunoSEQ multiplex PCR; TCRdb lists only in-frame clones, some missing. The data contain under 100,000 clones, around 86% of them singletons. This specimen belongs to a study of blood T cell repertoires in COVID-19. The germline V gene encodes CDR1 SGHRS and CDR2 YFSETQ. V was trimmed by 4 bases and J by 0 bases, leaving 10 bases between them. The CDR3 is made up of 14 amino acids. The sequence derives from a middle-aged man with acute or convalescent COVID-19. The chain links TRBV5-1 to TRBJ1-1; no firm D call. The specimen was peripheral blood. The CDR3 region is CASSTGLLNTEAFF. In DNA form, the CDR3 reads TGCGCCAGCAGCACCGGACTTCTGAACACTGAAGCTTTCTTT.